These 4 T cell receptor beta chains came from one sample sequenced in a study of shared clonotypes between healthy human individuals. Sequencing was performed with immunoSEQ multiplex PCR; in TCRdb, only in-frame clones are kept and a portion is missing. The sample records millions of clones, 85% to 95% being singletons. Sequencing was performed on naive CD4+ T cells from PBMCs. Specified subset: CD45RA+ positively selected. These receptors were taken from a man younger than 35 in good health. Some clones in this sample may be carry-over from other donors' samples.

With regard to this clone: The same CDR3 is also encoded by other DNA sequences in this sample. This rearrangement joins TRBV11-2 to TRBJ2-2; D is unclear. The ends were cut back, 6 bases at V and 7 bases at J, with 9 bases in the middle. The CDR3 is 12 residues long. Germline CDR1 SGHAT, CDR2 FQNNGV. The CDR3 coding sequence is TGTGCCAGCAGAAGAACACTCGGGGAGCTGTTTTTT. The encoded protein is CASRRTLGELFF.

The chain joins TRBV7-7 to TRBJ2-5, with D perhaps given as TRBD1 or TRBD2 (5 bases each). The CDR3 is 14 residues long. In germline, CDR1 is SSHAT, CDR2 FNYEAQ (reference sequence). V lost 5 bases and J lost 4, with 14 bases in between. The CDR3 bases are TGTGCCAGCAGCGCCACCGGGACCCGAGAGACCCAGTACTTC. This sequence encodes CASSATGTRETQYF.

The V and J genes are TRBV6-5 and TRBJ2-1, with TRBD1 as a possible D gene (5 bases). The ends were cut back, 6 bases at V and 0 bases at J, with 12 bases in the middle. Germline lookup yields CDR1 MNHEY and CDR2 SVGAGI. The CDR3 spans 15 residues. The CDR3 reads CASRTTGNSYNEQFF. The CDR3 DNA follows: TGTGCCAGCAGAACCACAGGCAACTCCTACAATGAGCAGTTCTTC.

The rearrangement links TRBV6-7 to TRBJ2-7, with a possible D match to TRBD1 (5 bases). TRBV6-7 is reported as an ORF; its role is uncertain. V gave up 7 bases and J gave up 2 bases, with 27 bases separating them. There are 18 residues in the CDR3. CDR3 sequence: CASIPSWGLLLFTYEQYF. The CDR3 region has the DNA TGTGCCAGCATCCCTTCATGGGGCCTACTCTTATTTACCTACGAGCAGTACTTC.